This T cell receptor beta chain was sequenced in a study of cytomegalovirus exposure and HLA in healthy donors. Here immunoSEQ multiplex PCR was the method, and the copy in TCRdb shows in-frame clones only, minus some. The sample records about 160,000 clones, 86% being singletons. The ends were cut back, 4 bases at V and 1 base at J, with 19 bases in the middle. Per germline, CDR1 LNHDA and CDR2 SQIVND (reference sequence). The CDR3 spans 17 residues. This receptor was identified in a woman younger than 30 in good health and CMV-seronegative. Sequencing input: PBMCs. The chain has TRBV19 and TRBJ1-1, with D maybe TRBD1 (6 bases). This CDR3 reads CASSRDGYRVSNTEAFF. In DNA, the CDR3 is TGTGCCAGTAGTAGGGACGGTTACAGGGTATCGAACACTGAAGCTTTCTTT.